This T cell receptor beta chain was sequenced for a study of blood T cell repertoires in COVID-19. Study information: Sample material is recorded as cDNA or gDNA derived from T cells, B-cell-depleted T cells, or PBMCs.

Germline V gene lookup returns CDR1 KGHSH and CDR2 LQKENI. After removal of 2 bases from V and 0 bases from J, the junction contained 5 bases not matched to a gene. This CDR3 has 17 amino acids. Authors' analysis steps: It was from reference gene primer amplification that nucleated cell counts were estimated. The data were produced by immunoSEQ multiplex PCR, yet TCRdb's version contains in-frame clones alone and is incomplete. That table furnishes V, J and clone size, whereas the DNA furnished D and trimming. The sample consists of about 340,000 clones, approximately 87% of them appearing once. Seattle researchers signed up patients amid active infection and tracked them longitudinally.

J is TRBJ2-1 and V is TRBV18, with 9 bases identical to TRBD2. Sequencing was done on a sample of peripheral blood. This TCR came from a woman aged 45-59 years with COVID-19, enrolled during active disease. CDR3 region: CASSPFSGGSSYNEQFF. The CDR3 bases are TGTGCCAGCTCACCATTCAGCGGGGGGAGCTCCTACAATGAGCAGTTCTTC.